This T cell receptor beta chain derives from a study of T cells in Graves' hyperthyroidism and ophthalmopathy. TCR beta CDR3 regions were amplified from RNA transcripts. The HTBI primer set was used in a first-round RT-PCR of the TCR CDR3. MiXCR was run by TCRdb on the multiplex PCR reads, yielding one entry per CDR3 protein. The repertoire holds hundreds of thousands of distinct CDR3 sequences, with about 15% as singletons. Germline lookup yields CDR1 SGHVS and CDR2 FQNEAQ. The length of the CDR3 is 15 residues. Germline trimming cut 3 bases from V and 6 bases from J; bases unmatched to any gene: 3. This TCR came from a woman aged 40 to 49 with Graves' ophthalmopathy. The sequenced sample was blood. The chain carries TRBV7-8 and TRBJ2-2; 11 nucleotides line up with TRBD2. CDR3 sequence (DNA): TGTGCCAGCAGCTTGCTAGCGGGAGGCGCCGGGGAGCTGTTTTTT. This encodes CASSLLAGGAGELFF.